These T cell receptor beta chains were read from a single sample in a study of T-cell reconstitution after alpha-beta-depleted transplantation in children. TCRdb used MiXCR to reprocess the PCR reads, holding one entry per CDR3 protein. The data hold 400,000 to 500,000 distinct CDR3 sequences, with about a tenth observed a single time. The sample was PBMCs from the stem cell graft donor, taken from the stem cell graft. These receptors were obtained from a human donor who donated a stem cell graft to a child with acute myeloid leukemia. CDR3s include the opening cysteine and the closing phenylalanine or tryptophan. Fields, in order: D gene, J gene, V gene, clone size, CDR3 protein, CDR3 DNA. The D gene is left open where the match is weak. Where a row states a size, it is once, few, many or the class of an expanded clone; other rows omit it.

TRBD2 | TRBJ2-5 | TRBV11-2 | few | CASSNLFPGTSGRAEETQYF | TGTGCCAGCAGCAACTTATTTCCCGGGACTAGCGGGAGAGCGGAAGAGACCCAGTACTTC
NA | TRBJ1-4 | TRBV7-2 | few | CASSLGSKVPNEKLFF | TGTGCCAGCAGCCTCGGTTCCAAGGTCCCTAATGAAAAACTGTTTTTT
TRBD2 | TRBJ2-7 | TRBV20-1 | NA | CSAMGLAGGSSYEQYF | TGCAGTGCTATGGGACTAGCGGGAGGAAGCTCCTACGAGCAGTACTTC
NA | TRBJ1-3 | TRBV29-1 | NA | CSVDQGEENTIYF | TGCAGCGTTGACCAGGGAGAAGAAAACACCATATATTTT
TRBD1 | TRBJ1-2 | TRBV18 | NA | CASSPLSPGQGARVNYGYTF | TGTGCCAGCTCACCACTCTCCCCGGGACAGGGGGCCAGAGTTAACTATGGCTACACCTTC
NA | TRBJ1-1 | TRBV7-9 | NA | CASSFVQGGTEAFF | TGTGCCAGCAGCTTCGTACAAGGGGGCACTGAAGCTTTCTTT
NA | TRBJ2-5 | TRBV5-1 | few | CASRGTAQETQYF | TGCGCCAGCCGGGGGACAGCTCAAGAGACCCAGTACTTC
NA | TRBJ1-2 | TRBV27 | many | CASSYRQRDGYTF | TGTGCCAGCAGTTACCGACAGAGGGATGGCTACACCTTC
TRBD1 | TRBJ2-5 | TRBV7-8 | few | CASSVDRGPLYQETQYF | TGTGCCAGCAGCGTAGACAGGGGGCCCCTCTACCAAGAGACCCAGTACTTC
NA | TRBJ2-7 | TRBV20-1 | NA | CSARFRGMGEEYF | TGCAGTGCTAGATTTCGCGGGATGGGCGAGGAGTACTTC
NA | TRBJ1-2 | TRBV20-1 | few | CSATFTGGSGYTF | TGCAGTGCAACGTTCACAGGCGGGTCTGGCTACACCTTC
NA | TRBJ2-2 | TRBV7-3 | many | CASSHPRHGPNTGELFF | TGTGCCAGCAGCCACCCTCGCCACGGTCCTAACACCGGGGAGCTGTTTTTT
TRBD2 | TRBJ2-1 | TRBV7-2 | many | CASSILAGSSYNEQFF | TGTGCCAGCAGCATCTTAGCGGGGAGCTCCTACAATGAGCAGTTCTTC
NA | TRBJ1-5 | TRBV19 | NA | CASSIRTLNQPQHF | TGTGCCAGTAGTATCAGGACACTCAATCAGCCCCAGCATTTT
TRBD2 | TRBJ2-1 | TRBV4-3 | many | CASSQETSGAYNEQFF | TGCGCCAGCAGCCAAGAAACTAGCGGAGCATACAATGAGCAGTTCTTC
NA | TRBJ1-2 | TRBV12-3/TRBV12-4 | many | CARGHRQGENGYTF | TGTGCCAGGGGGCATCGGCAGGGAGAAAATGGCTACACCTTC
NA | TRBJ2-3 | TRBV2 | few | CASSEYLDTQYF | TGTGCCAGCAGTGAGTACTTAGATACGCAGTATTTT
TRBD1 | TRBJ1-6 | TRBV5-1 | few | CASSPQGALNSPLHF | TGCGCCAGCAGCCCCCAGGGGGCCTTAAATTCACCCCTCCACTTT
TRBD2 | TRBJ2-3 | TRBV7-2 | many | CASSLNIGLAGTDTQYF | TGTGCCAGCAGCTTAAATATTGGCCTAGCGGGAACAGATACGCAGTATTTT
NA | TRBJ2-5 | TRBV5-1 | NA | CASSSPGVATATQETQYF | TGCGCCAGCAGCTCCCCTGGCGTGGCGACCGCTACCCAAGAGACCCAGTACTTC
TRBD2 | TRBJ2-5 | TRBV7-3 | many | CASSLDEKRTSGRIAGETQYF | TGTGCCAGCAGCCTCGATGAGAAACGGACTAGCGGGAGGATTGCCGGGGAGACCCAGTACTTC
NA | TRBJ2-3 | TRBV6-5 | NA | CASSYDLWGTDTQYF | TGTGCCAGCAGTTACGATTTGTGGGGAACAGATACGCAGTATTTT
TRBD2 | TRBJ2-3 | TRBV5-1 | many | CASSRAPTSGTDTQYF | TGCGCCAGCAGCCGGGCCCCGACTAGCGGCACAGATACGCAGTATTTT
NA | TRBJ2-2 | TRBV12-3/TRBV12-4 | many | CASSLAGWSGELFF | TGTGCCAGCAGTTTAGCGGGGTGGTCCGGGGAGCTGTTTTTT
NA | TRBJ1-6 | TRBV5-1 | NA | CASSLEGMGNSPLHF | TGCGCCAGCAGCTTGGAGGGGATGGGTAATTCACCCCTCCACTTT
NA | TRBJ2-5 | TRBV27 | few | CASSLTGSETQYF | TGTGCCAGCAGTTTAACCGGGAGTGAGACCCAGTACTTC
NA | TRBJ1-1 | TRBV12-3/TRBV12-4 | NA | CASSPQRGATEAFF | TGTGCCAGCAGCCCGCAGAGGGGGGCTACTGAAGCTTTCTTT
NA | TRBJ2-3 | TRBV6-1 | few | CASLEGGGAGDTQYF | TGTGCCAGCCTCGAAGGAGGGGGGGCTGGAGATACGCAGTATTTT
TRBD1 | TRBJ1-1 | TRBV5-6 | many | CASSSGQGYTEAFF | TGTGCCAGCAGCTCGGGACAGGGCTACACTGAAGCTTTCTTT
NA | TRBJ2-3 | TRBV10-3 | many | CAISEGNLGGASTDTQYF | TGTGCCATCAGTGAGGGGAACCTTGGAGGAGCTAGCACAGATACGCAGTATTTT
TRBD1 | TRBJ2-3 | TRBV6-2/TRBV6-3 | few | CASSYTGGADTQYF | TGTGCCAGCAGTTACACAGGGGGAGCAGATACGCAGTATTTT
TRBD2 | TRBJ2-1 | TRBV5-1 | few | CASSHPGLGPNEQFF | TGCGCCAGCAGTCACCCGGGACTAGGGCCGAATGAGCAGTTCTTC
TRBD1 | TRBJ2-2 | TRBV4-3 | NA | CASSHDRGGTGELFF | TGCGCCAGCAGCCACGACAGGGGTGGGACCGGGGAGCTGTTTTTT
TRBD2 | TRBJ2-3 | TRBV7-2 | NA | CASSPRDYYTDTQYF | TGTGCCAGCAGCCCCCGGGACTACTACACAGATACGCAGTATTTT
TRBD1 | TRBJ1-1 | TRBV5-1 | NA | CASSSGQGPSEAFF | TGCGCCAGCAGCTCGGGACAGGGGCCGTCTGAAGCTTTCTTT
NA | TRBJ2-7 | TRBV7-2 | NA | CASSPILPQAYEQYF | TGTGCCAGCAGCCCGATCCTTCCCCAGGCGTACGAGCAGTACTTC
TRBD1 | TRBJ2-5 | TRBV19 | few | CASRDRGETQYF | TGTGCCAGCCGGGACAGAGGTGAGACCCAGTACTTC
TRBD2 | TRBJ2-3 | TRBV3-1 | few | CASSQAGEGTQYF | TGTGCCAGCAGCCAAGCGGGGGAGGGTACGCAGTATTTT
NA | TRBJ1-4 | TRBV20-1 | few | CSAREGQKLFF | TGCAGTGCTAGAGAAGGCCAAAAACTGTTTTTT
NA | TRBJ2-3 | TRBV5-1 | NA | CASSSTGHPSTDTQYF | TGCGCCAGCAGCTCCACAGGACACCCTAGCACAGATACGCAGTATTTT
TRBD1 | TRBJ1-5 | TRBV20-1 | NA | CSASLPLGTGHQPQHF | TGCAGTGCTAGCTTACCCCTCGGGACAGGGCATCAGCCCCAGCATTTT
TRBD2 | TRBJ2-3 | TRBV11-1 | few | CASSLVKGLATSTDTQYF | TGTGCCAGCAGCTTAGTCAAGGGACTAGCGACGAGCACAGATACGCAGTATTTT
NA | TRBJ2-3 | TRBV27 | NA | CASSLKGQITDTQYF | TGTGCCAGCAGTTTAAAAGGGCAGATCACAGATACGCAGTATTTT
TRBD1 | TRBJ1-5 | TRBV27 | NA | CASSKTRQGNQPQHF | TGTGCCAGCAGTAAAACGAGACAGGGGAATCAGCCCCAGCATTTT
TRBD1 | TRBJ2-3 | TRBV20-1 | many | CSAPGQGRIPGNTDTQYF | TGCAGTGCACCGGGACAGGGGAGGATCCCGGGGAACACAGATACGCAGTATTTT
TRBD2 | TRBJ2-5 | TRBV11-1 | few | CASSLGPGLAGVRETQYF | TGTGCCAGCAGCTTAGGACCGGGACTAGCGGGAGTCAGGGAGACCCAGTACTTC
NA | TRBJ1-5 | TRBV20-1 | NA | CSLSAGDYNQPQHF | TGCAGCCTTTCGGCCGGGGACTACAATCAGCCCCAGCATTTT
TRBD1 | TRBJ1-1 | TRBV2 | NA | CASSGDSWGTEAFF | TGTGCCAGCAGTGGGGACAGTTGGGGCACTGAAGCTTTCTTT
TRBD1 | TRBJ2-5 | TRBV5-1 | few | CASSLAGTGGGETQYF | TGCGCCAGCAGCCTCGCCGGGACAGGCGGCGGAGAGACCCAGTACTTC
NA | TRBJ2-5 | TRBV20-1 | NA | CSATDTSPLRYQETQYF | TGCAGTGCCACAGACACCTCCCCATTGCGGTACCAAGAGACCCAGTACTTC
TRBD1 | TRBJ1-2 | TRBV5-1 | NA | CASSEAGQGNYGYTF | TGCGCCAGCAGCGAAGCGGGACAGGGGAACTATGGCTACACCTTC
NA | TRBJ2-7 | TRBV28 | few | CASSLGHRTGQYF | TGTGCCAGCAGTTTAGGGCACCGTACGGGGCAGTACTTC
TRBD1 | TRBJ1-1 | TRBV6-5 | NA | CASRRQGSEAFF | TGTGCCAGCAGAAGACAGGGTTCTGAAGCTTTCTTT
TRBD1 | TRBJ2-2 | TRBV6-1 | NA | CASILQGHTGELFF | TGTGCCAGCATCCTACAGGGGCACACCGGGGAGCTGTTTTTT
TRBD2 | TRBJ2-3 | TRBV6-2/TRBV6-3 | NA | CASSSPTSGGVTDTQYF | TGTGCCAGCAGCTCGCCGACTAGCGGAGGGGTCACAGATACGCAGTATTTT
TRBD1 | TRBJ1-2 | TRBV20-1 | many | CSALTTGTNYGYTF | TGCAGTGCCCTTACGACAGGGACTAACTATGGCTACACCTTC
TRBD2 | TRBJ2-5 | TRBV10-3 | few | CAISERTAGGEETQYF | TGTGCCATCAGTGAGAGAACCGCGGGAGGGGAAGAGACCCAGTACTTC
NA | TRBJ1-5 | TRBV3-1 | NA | CASGFQGAGQPQHF | TGTGCCAGCGGATTTCAAGGGGCAGGGCAGCCCCAGCATTTT
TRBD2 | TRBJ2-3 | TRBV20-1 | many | CSARDLAGGHTDTQYF | TGCAGTGCTAGAGATCTTGCGGGAGGTCACACAGATACGCAGTATTTT
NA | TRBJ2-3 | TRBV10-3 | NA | CALRERSTDTQYF | TGTGCCCTTCGAGAGAGGAGCACAGATACGCAGTATTTT